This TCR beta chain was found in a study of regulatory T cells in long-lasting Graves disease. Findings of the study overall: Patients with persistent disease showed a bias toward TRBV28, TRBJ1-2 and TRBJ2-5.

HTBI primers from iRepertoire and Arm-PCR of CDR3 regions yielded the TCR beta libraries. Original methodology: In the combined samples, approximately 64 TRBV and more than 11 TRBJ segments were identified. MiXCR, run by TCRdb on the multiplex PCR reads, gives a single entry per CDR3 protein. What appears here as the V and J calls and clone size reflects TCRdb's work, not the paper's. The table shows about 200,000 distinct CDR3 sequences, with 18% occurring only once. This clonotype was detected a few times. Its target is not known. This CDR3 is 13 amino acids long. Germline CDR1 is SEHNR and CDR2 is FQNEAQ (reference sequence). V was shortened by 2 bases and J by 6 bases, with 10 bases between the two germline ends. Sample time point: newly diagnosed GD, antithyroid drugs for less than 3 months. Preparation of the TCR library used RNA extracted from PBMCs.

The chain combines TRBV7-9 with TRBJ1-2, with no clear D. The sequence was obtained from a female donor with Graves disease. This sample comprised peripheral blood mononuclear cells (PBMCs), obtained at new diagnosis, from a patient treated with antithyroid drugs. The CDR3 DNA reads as TGTGCCAGCAGCTTATCAGAAGCCAATGGCTACACCTTC. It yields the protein CASSLSEANGYTF.